The T cell receptor (beta chain) described here comes from a study of blood T cell repertoires in COVID-19. CDR3 length equals 15 residues. The V gene's germline CDR1 is PRHDT and CDR2 FYEKMQ (reference sequence). The V and J ends lost 5 bases and 1 base respectively, with 12 bases between them. Clones were read by immunoSEQ multiplex PCR, and TCRdb kept only the in-frame ones, dropping some. Of about 140,000 clones listed, approximately 88% are singletons. The clonotype comes from a human donor in a cohort sampled during active COVID-19. Sequenced material: peripheral blood. This chain links TRBV13 with TRBJ1-5; D gene ambiguous. The CDR3 nucleotides are TGTGCCAGCAGCATTAGCGGGCAGAGCAATCAGCCCCAGCATTTT. Translating it yields CASSISGQSNQPQHF.